This T cell receptor beta chain originates from a study of control samples from healthy donors and cancer patients. Libraries were prepared by immunoSEQ multiplex PCR; TCRdb keeps only in-frame clonotypes and omits some of them. The sample holds about 160,000 clones, around 96% seen once. V shed 3 bases and J shed 7 bases, with 6 bases lying between them. This CDR3 has 11 residues. Per the germline V gene, CDR1 is MNHNS and CDR2 is SASEGT. Sequenced material: blood. The sequence was obtained from a middle-aged woman in good health. The chain couples TRBV6-1 to TRBJ1-1; D ambiguous. The CDR3 loop is CASSDRYEAFF. The DNA for the CDR3 is TGTGCCAGCAGTGACCGATATGAAGCTTTCTTT.